The clone carrying this T cell receptor (beta chain) was seen repeatedly, ten times or more. The CDR3 is 15 residues long. In germline, CDR1 is DFQATT, CDR2 SNEGSKA (reference sequence). V was trimmed by 3 bases and J by 2 bases, leaving 15 bases between them. TCRdb re-called the PCR reads through MiXCR. The sample has 30,000 to 35,000 clones; about 21% are singletons. The data belong to a study of metastatic and nonmetastatic thyroid tumors. Patients underwent thyroid surgery, and none had received any treatment before it. V gene TRBV20-1 combines with J gene TRBJ2-3; a possible D gene is TRBD2 (5 bases). The sequencing sample was made of tumor tissue. This sequence was found in a male donor with papillary thyroid cancer or a benign thyroid nodule (not recorded which). Some clones in this sample may be carry-over from other donors' samples. The CDR3 DNA sequence: TGCAGTGCTAGGTCCTCTAGCCCCTCCACAGATACGCAGTATTTT. This encodes CSARSSSPSTDTQYF.